This T cell receptor (beta chain) was sequenced during a study of blood T cell repertoires in COVID-19. On the study more broadly: Nucleic acid was either cDNA or gDNA, and it came from T cells, B-cell-depleted T cells, or PBMCs.

Recruitment covered over 20 US areas and drew participants whose ages spanned about 18 to 90 years. Participants in the exposed group had met a COVID-19 case in the 2 weeks before joining the study. CDR3 length: 13 residues. Losses at the gene ends were 7 bases for V and 7 bases for J; bases not matched to a gene: 7. Original methodology: Reference gene primer amplification gave estimated nucleated cell counts. Data came from immunoSEQ multiplex PCR; TCRdb stores just in-frame clones and leaves some out. D and trimming were read from the DNA, whereas the V and J calls and clone size are those reported in that table. In the table there are roughly 200,000 clones, around nine tenths of which are singletons.

The sample taken for sequencing was PBMCs or T cells enriched from blood (not recorded which). The clonotype originates from a woman aged 25 to 39 who had been exposed to COVID-19. The genes are TRBV12-3 or TRBV12-4 and TRBJ1-2, with 9 bases lining up with TRBD1. Here the CDR3 DNA reads TGTGCCAGCACCACAGGGGGCCTGGGTGGCTACACCTTC. This gives the protein CASTTGGLGGYTF.